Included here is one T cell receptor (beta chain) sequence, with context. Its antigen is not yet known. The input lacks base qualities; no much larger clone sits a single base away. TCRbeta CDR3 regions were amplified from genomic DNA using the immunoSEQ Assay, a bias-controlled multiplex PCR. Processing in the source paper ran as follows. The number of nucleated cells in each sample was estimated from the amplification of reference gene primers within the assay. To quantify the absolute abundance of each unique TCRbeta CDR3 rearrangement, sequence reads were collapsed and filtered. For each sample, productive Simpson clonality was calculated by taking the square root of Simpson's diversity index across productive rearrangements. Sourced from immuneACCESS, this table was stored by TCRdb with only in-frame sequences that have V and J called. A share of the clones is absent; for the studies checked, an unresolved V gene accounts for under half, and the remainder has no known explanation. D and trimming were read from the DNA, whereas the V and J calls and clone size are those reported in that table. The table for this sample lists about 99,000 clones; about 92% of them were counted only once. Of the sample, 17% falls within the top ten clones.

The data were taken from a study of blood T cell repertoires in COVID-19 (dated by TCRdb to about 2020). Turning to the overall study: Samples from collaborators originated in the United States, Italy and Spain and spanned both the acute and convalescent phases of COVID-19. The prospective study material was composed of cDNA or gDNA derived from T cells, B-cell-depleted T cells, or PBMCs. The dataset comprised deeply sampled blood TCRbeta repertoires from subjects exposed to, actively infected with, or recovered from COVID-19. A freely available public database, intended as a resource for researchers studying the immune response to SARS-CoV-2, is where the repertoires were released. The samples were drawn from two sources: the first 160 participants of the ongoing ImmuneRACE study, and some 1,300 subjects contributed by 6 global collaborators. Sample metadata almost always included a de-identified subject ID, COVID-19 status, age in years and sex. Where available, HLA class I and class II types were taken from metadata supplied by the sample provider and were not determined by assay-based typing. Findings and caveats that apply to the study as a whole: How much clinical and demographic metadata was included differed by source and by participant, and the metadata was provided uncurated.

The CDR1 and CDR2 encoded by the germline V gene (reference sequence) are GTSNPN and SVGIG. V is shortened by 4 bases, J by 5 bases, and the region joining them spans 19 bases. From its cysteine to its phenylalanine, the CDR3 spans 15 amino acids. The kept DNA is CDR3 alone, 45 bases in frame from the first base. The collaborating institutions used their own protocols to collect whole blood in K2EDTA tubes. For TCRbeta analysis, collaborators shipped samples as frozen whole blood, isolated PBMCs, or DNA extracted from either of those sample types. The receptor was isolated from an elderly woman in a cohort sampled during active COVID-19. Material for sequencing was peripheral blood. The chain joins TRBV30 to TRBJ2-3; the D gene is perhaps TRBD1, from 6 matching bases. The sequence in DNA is TGTGCCTGGACGCGGAAACAGGGAGTAATAGATACGCAGTATTTT. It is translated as CAWTRKQGVIDTQYF.